The sequence of this TCR beta chain was determined in a study of T cells after somatic rescue of genetic block. Repertoires were generated with immunoSEQ multiplex PCR, while TCRdb's copy carries only in-frame clones and drops some. The data show 110,000 or so clones, over 80% seen once. This TCR was sampled from a woman between 18 and 29 years old. Sequencing used peripheral blood mononuclear cells (PBMCs).

The CDR3 sequence is CAWTGGHQETQYF. The CDR3 nucleotides are TGTGCCTGGACGGGGGGCCACCAAGAGACCCAGTACTTC. This rearrangement joins TRBV30 to TRBJ2-5; D may be TRBD2 (7 bases). Germline V gives CDR1 GTSNPN, CDR2 SVGIG (reference sequence). CDR3 size: 13 residues. Trimming took 4 bases from V and 0 from J, leaving 9 bases between them. Together with reference TRBV30 and TRBJ2-5, the CDR3 gives the full variable domain: SQTIHQWPATLVQPVGSPLSLECTVEGTSNPNLYWYRQAAGRGLQLLFYSVGIGQISSEVPQNLSASRPQDRQFILSSKKLLLSDSGFYLCAWTGGHQETQYFGPGTRLLVL.